Following are 32 T cell receptor beta chains from one sample sequenced in a study of cytomegalovirus exposure and HLA in healthy donors. Researchers ran the PCR with 60 Vbeta and 13 Jbeta primers. Sequenced by immunoSEQ multiplex PCR; TCRdb stores in-frame clones only, minus some. Of about 150,000 clones in the sample, approximately 80% were seen once. Specimen: PBMCs. The origin of the receptors is a male donor in good health and CMV-seronegative.

The chain is built from TRBV7-3 and TRBJ2-3; 12 bases line up with TRBD2. The CDR3 loop spans 18 amino acids. Germline values: CDR1 SGHTA, CDR2 FQGTGA. The junction had 8 bases not matched to a gene; V was cut back by 0 bases and J by 4 bases. The CDR3 loop reads CASSLTFGLAGRADTQYF. DNA of the CDR3: TGTGCCAGCAGCTTAACGTTCGGACTAGCGGGGAGGGCAGATACGCAGTATTTT.

The gene calls are TRBV4-3 and TRBJ2-1; 7 positions agree with TRBD2. The germline V gene has CDR1 LGHNA and CDR2 YSLEER. V was pared by 1 base and J by 9 bases, with 9 bases of the junction left unmatched. The CDR3 totals 15 residues. CDR3 amino acids: CASSQGAGVISEQFF. The CDR3 DNA is TGCGCCAGCAGCCAAGGGGCGGGAGTCATCTCTGAGCAGTTCTTC.

The rearrangement uses TRBV29-1 and TRBJ1-2, with D perhaps matching TRBD1 (5 bases). CDR3 size: 13 residues. V was clipped by 5 bases and J by 4 bases, with 14 bases between them. From germline, CDR1 is SQVTM and CDR2 ANQGSEA. Here the CDR3 DNA reads TGCAGCGTTCAAAGGGGCATTGGCTATGGCTACACCTTC. Translation: CSVQRGIGYGYTF.

The chain joins TRBV19 to TRBJ2-1, with TRBD2 as a possible D gene (6 bases). The CDR3 spans 13 residues. Germline V lookup: CDR1 LNHDA, CDR2 SQIVND (reference sequence). V was pared by 6 bases and J by 5 bases, with 11 bases between. CDR3 region: CASSHGGNNEQFF. The CDR3 nucleotides are TGTGCCAGTAGCCACGGCGGGAACAATGAGCAGTTCTTC.

The table lists this clone with a few counts. This chain uses TRBV5-4 with TRBJ2-2; D unclear. Per the germline V gene, CDR1 is SGHNT and CDR2 is YYREEE (reference sequence). V lost 2 bases and J 6 bases, leaving 14 bases between the germline ends. The CDR3 loop spans 15 amino acids. The chain's CDR3 is CASSFQQRPAGELFF. The CDR3 nucleotides read TGTGCCAGCAGCTTCCAGCAGAGGCCCGCCGGGGAGCTGTTTTTT.

This chain uses TRBV5-5 with TRBJ1-2; D is uncertain. The germline CDR1 and CDR2 sequences are SGHKS and YYEKEE (reference sequence). Trimming removed 0 bases from V and 8 bases from J, with 11 bases in between. The length of the CDR3 is 13 residues. CDR3 sequence (DNA): TGTGCCAGCAGCTTGGGTGGTACAGAAGGCTACACCTTC. Translation: CASSLGGTEGYTF.

The J gene is TRBJ2-1, the V gene TRBV15; D might be TRBD2 (5 bases). The germline gives CDR1 LNHNV, CDR2 YYDKDF (reference sequence). Between the trimmed V and J ends, which lost 3 bases and 4 bases, there was a span of 10 bases. The CDR3 loop spans 14 amino acids. CDR3: CATSSGVDYNEQFF. In DNA form, the CDR3 reads TGTGCCACCAGCAGCGGGGTGGATTACAATGAGCAGTTCTTC.

This clone was seen once. V usage is TRBV18 and J usage is TRBJ2-4, with D possibly TRBD2 on 5 matching bases. Trimming took off 4 bases at V and 0 bases at J, with 10 bases between the two ends. Looked up from germline, CDR1 is KGHSH and CDR2 is LQKENI. The CDR3 loop spans 15 amino acids. CDR3 bases: TGTGCCAGCTCACGAGGGCCGGGAGCCAAAAACATTCAGTACTTC. Amino acids: CASSRGPGAKNIQYF.

The chain couples TRBV4-2 to TRBJ1-1; D might be TRBD1 (6 bases). From germline, CDR1 is LGHNA and CDR2 YNFKEQ. The CDR3 is 14 residues long. Trimming removed 5 bases at V and 7 bases at J, with 17 bases between. CDR3 region: CASSTQGTVGEAFF. The CDR3 DNA reads TGTGCCAGCAGCACACAGGGTACCGTTGGTGAAGCTTTCTTT.

This chain uses TRBV6-6 with TRBJ2-1; D is undetermined. Trimming stripped 1 base from V and 5 bases from J, with 6 bases between. The CDR3 extends over 13 amino acids. CDR1 is MNHNY and CDR2 is SVGAGI in the germline V gene (reference sequence). CDR3 amino acids: CASSYWRNNEQFF. In DNA form, the CDR3 reads TGTGCCAGCAGTTACTGGCGGAACAATGAGCAGTTCTTC.

This chain links TRBV7-8 with TRBJ2-1, with TRBD2 matching over 8 bases. Per the germline V gene, CDR1 is SGHVS and CDR2 is FQNEAQ. The V and J ends lost 2 bases and 12 bases, in that order; junction bases with no gene match: 6. CDR3 length equals 13 residues. CDR3: CASSLLGLAVQFF. CDR3 bases: TGTGCCAGCAGCTTATTAGGACTAGCAGTGCAGTTCTTC.

The V gene is TRBV2, the J gene TRBJ2-1; 14 bases line up with TRBD2. V trimming: 4 bases; J trimming: 9 bases; junction bases outside the gene matches: 8. Germline V gives CDR1 SNHLY, CDR2 FYNNEI. This CDR3 has 16 residues. CDR3 coding DNA: TGTGCCAGCAGTGTAGGGACTAGCGGGAGTAGAGGTGAGCAGTTCTTC. It is translated as CASSVGTSGSRGEQFF.

This clone came up a few times. The chain recombines TRBV7-7 with TRBJ2-5; the match to TRBD2 covers 10 bases. V lost 5 bases and J lost 1; bases outside the gene matches: 13. CDR3 length equals 18 residues. CDR1 SSHAT and CDR2 FNYEAQ come from the germline V gene (reference sequence). Here the CDR3 reads CASSPGTSALWGQETQYF. The CDR3 DNA reads as TGTGCCAGCAGCCCCGGGACTAGCGCCCTCTGGGGCCAAGAGACCCAGTACTTC. Using reference TRBV7-7 and TRBJ2-5 for the parts outside the CDR3, the full variable domain is GAGVSQSPRYKVTKRGQDVTLRCDPISSHATLYWYQQALGQGPEFLTYFNYEAQPDKSGLPSDRFSAERPEGSISTLTIQRTEQRDSAMYRCASSPGTSALWGQETQYFGPGTRLLVL.

The chain combines TRBV29-1 with TRBJ2-7, with 11 bases aligning to TRBD1. Trimming at V came to 6 bases and at J to 2 bases, leaving 3 bases not matched to a gene. The V gene's germline CDR1 is SQVTM and CDR2 ANQGSEA. The CDR3 length is 13 residues. Written as DNA, the CDR3 is TGCAGCGTGACGGGACAGGGGGCCTACGAGCAGTACTTC. Its protein product is CSVTGQGAYEQYF.

The chain has TRBV9 and TRBJ2-1, with D perhaps matching TRBD1 (6 bases). V shed 4 bases and J shed 15 bases, with 35 bases lying between them. This CDR3 spans 18 amino acids. Germline CDR1 reads SGDLS; CDR2 reads YYNGEE. This chain's CDR3 is CASSFHFSGHEQRLSLFF. In nucleotides, the CDR3 is TGTGCCAGCAGCTTCCACTTCTCGGGACACGAGCAAAGATTAAGCTTGTTCTTC.

The rearrangement joins TRBV28 to TRBJ1-2; a weak D match, TRBD1 (6 bases). Germline-derived CDR1 and CDR2 are MDHEN and SYDVKM. The CDR3 loop spans 13 amino acids. V was pared by 6 bases and J by 5 bases, with 13 bases between. The CDR3 here is CASSQRQAYGYTF. In DNA form, the CDR3 reads TGTGCCAGCAGCCAAAGACAGGCTTATGGCTACACCTTC.

The chain recombines TRBV27 with TRBJ2-6, with 9 bases matching TRBD1. CDR3 length equals 17 residues. Germline values: CDR1 MNHEY, CDR2 SMNVEV (reference sequence). The V gene end was trimmed by 7 bases and the J gene end by 0 bases; junction bases not matched to a gene: 7. CDR3 bases: TGTGCCAGCACTTCCGGGACAGGGATCTCTGGGGCCAACGTCCTGACTTTC. Protein sequence: CASTSGTGISGANVLTF.

This chain connects TRBV2 to TRBJ1-1; D ambiguous. Trimming shortened V by 5 bases and J by 0 bases, and 7 bases separated the two germline ends. Germline-derived CDR1 and CDR2 are SNHLY and FYNNEI. The CDR3 totals 13 residues. DNA of the CDR3: TGTGCCAGCAGTCGGACTATGAACACTGAAGCTTTCTTT. As protein: CASSRTMNTEAFF.

This sequence joins TRBV7-2 and TRBJ2-5, with 7 bases lining up with TRBD1. This CDR3 has 17 amino acids. The J segment lost 2 bases and the V segment lost 3 bases, leaving 12 bases of the junction unmatched. Germline loops: CDR1 SGHTA, CDR2 FQGNSA. The CDR3 region has the DNA TGTGCCAGCAGCTTTCTGAAACGGACAGGAGTACAAGAGACCCAGTACTTC. Translated, it gives CASSFLKRTGVQETQYF.

The CDR3 sequence is CASSPGTGGLSYEQYF. Written as DNA, the CDR3 is TGTGCCAGTAGCCCAGGGACAGGGGGCTTGTCCTACGAGCAGTACTTC. This sequence joins TRBV19 and TRBJ2-7, with TRBD1 matching over 12 bases. Looked up from germline, CDR1 is LNHDA and CDR2 is SQIVND (reference sequence). Trimming took 6 bases from V and 1 from J; bases not matched to a gene: 7. The CDR3 sequence is 16 residues long. Drawing the rest from reference TRBV19 and TRBJ2-7, the complete variable domain is DGGITQSPKYLFRKEGQNVTLSCEQNLNHDAMYWYRQDPGQGLRLIYYSQIVNDFQKGDIAEGYSVSREKKESFPLTVTSAQKNPTAFYLCASSPGTGGLSYEQYFGPGTRLTVT.

This chain uses TRBV5-1 with TRBJ2-6, with D possibly matching TRBD1 (5 bases). This CDR3 region has 17 residues. Germline V gene data show CDR1 as SGHRS and CDR2 as YFSETQ. V shed 0 bases and J shed 4 bases, with 14 bases lying between them. CDR3 nucleotides: TGCGCCAGCAGCTTGGATCAGGGTGAGCCCGGGGCCAACGTCCTGACTTTC. Translated: CASSLDQGEPGANVLTF.

This rearrangement joins TRBV7-9 to TRBJ2-7, with 10 nucleotides matching TRBD1. Germline CDR1 reads SEHNR; CDR2 reads FQNEAQ (reference sequence). This CDR3 contains 16 residues. The ends lost 2 bases at V and 6 bases at J; junction bases unmatched: 10. Here the CDR3 reads CASSLWPGQGRFEQYF. The CDR3 nucleotides are TGTGCCAGCAGCTTATGGCCGGGACAGGGGCGCTTCGAGCAGTACTTC.

This clone was seen a few times. The chain recombines TRBV7-2 with TRBJ2-5; weak D call: TRBD2 (6 bases). The V gene lost 3 bases and the J gene lost 5 bases, with 19 bases spanning the gap. Germline loops: CDR1 SGHTA, CDR2 FQGNSA. The CDR3 is made up of 16 amino acids. CDR3 nucleotides: TGTGCCAGCAGCTTGCAGCTTCGGCTAGCGTGGGAGACCCAGTACTTC. It specifies CASSLQLRLAWETQYF.

On this clone: At one of its ends the junction is not consistent with the germline gene, which may arise from a read error. V usage is TRBV7-9 and J usage is TRBJ2-1; the D is unclear. Germline V gives CDR1 SEHNR, CDR2 FQNEAQ (reference sequence). The CDR3 is 13 amino acids. CDR3 in amino acids: CSSSFPSGNEQFF. DNA for the CDR3: TGTTCCAGCAGCTTCCCGTCCGGGAATGAGCAGTTCTTC. Looking up the rest from reference TRBV7-9 and TRBJ2-1 gives the full variable domain: DTGVSQNPRHKITKRGQNVTFRCDPISEHNRLYWYRQTLGQGPEFLTYFQNEAQLEKSRLLSDRFSAERPKGSFSTLEIQRTEQGDSAMYLCSSSFPSGNEQFFGPGTRLTVL.

CDR3 nucleotides: TGTGCCAGCAGCATCAGGGCAGTAAACACCGGGGAGCTGTTTTTT. Encoded protein: CASSIRAVNTGELFF. This chain connects TRBV16 to TRBJ2-2, with D maybe TRBD1 (5 bases). V was trimmed by 5 bases and J by 2 bases, leaving 12 bases between them. CDR3 length: 15 residues. Germline lookup yields CDR1 KGHSY and CDR2 FQNENV.

This chain joins TRBV7-7 and TRBJ2-1; 14 nucleotides match TRBD2. The germline V gene has CDR1 SSHAT and CDR2 FNYEAQ (reference sequence). The trim removed 4 bases at V and 10 bases at J, leaving 3 bases unmatched. This CDR3 has 14 amino acids. The CDR3 nucleotides are TGTGCCAGCAGCTCCGGACTAGCGGGAGGAGAGCAGTTCTTC. Translating gives CASSSGLAGGEQFF.

Points on this clone: The sample holds other DNA sequences that translate to the same CDR3. This chain uses TRBV9 with TRBJ2-1, with 7 bases identical to TRBD1. Germline V gene data show CDR1 as SGDLS and CDR2 as YYNGEE. The CDR3 has 15 amino acids. After removal of 0 bases from V and 6 bases from J, the junction contained 6 bases not matched to a gene. The CDR3 DNA sequence: TGTGCCAGCAGCGTAGGTGGAACAGGGGCCAATGAGCAGTTCTTC. This sequence encodes CASSVGGTGANEQFF.

The chain couples TRBV7-9 to TRBJ2-5, with 8 bases aligning to TRBD2. The CDR3 is made up of 15 amino acids. Germline loops: CDR1 SEHNR, CDR2 FQNEAQ (reference sequence). The J segment lost 2 bases and the V segment lost 1 base, leaving 3 bases of the junction unmatched. The CDR3 DNA sequence: TGTGCCAGCAGCTTAGGCGGGGGGCTTCAAGAGACCCAGTACTTC. As protein: CASSLGGGLQETQYF.

The V and J genes are TRBV7-9 and TRBJ1-1; 9 positions agree with TRBD1. The CDR3 sequence is 15 residues long. The V segment lost 5 bases and the J segment 1 base; nucleotides outside the gene matches: 5. The germline CDR1 and CDR2 sequences are SEHNR and FQNEAQ (reference sequence). CDR3 nucleotides: TGTGCCAGCAGCAACAGGGGGCTGGGGAACACTGAAGCTTTCTTT. Translation gives CASSNRGLGNTEAFF.

CDR3 sequence (DNA): TGTGCCAGCAGTCCCCGACCGTGGGCCTACGAGCAGTACTTC. Its protein is CASSPRPWAYEQYF. V and J are TRBV6-5 and TRBJ2-5; no clear D gene. The J call may be faulty, since TRBJ2-7 better matches the DNA end. Germline V gives CDR1 MNHEY, CDR2 SVGAGI. This CDR3 has 14 residues.

The rearrangement uses TRBV30 and TRBJ1-4; TRBD1 matches at 10 bases. Germline V gives CDR1 GTSNPN, CDR2 SVGIG (reference sequence). The CDR3 length is 14 residues. J lost 7 bases, V lost 8 bases, and 10 bases had no gene match. CDR3 residues: CARGQGLSSEKLFF. The CDR3 DNA follows: TGTGCCAGGGGACAGGGGCTAAGTAGTGAAAAACTGTTTTTT.

This sequence joins TRBV9 and TRBJ2-7; possibly TRBD1 for D (6 bases). Germline lookup yields CDR1 SGDLS and CDR2 YYNGEE. The CDR3 spans 14 residues. Trimming removed 0 bases from V and 0 bases from J, with 7 bases in between. The CDR3 nucleotides read TGTGCCAGCAGCGTAGGGACAGTCTCCTACGAGCAGTACTTC. Protein product: CASSVGTVSYEQYF. The full variable domain, rest sourced from reference TRBV9 and TRBJ2-7, is DSGVTQTPKHLITATGQRVTLRCSPRSGDLSVYWYQQSLDQGLQFLIQYYNGEERAKGNILERFSAQQFPDLHSELNLSSLELGDSALYFCASSVGTVSYEQYFGPGTRLTVT.